The 29 T cell receptor beta chains in this list originate from one sample, sequenced in a study of PD-1 blockade in classical Hodgkin lymphoma. With no exception, relapse followed autologous stem cell transplantation in all patients, and brentuximab vedotin exposure varied. The protocol was immunoSEQ multiplex PCR, while the TCRdb copy is restricted to in-frame clones and leaves out a portion. The sample holds 25,000 to 30,000 clones, approximately 87% seen once. The sequenced sample was peripheral blood mononuclear cells (PBMCs), obtained before the second cycle of nivolumab. The receptors were sampled from a human donor with classical Hodgkin lymphoma.

This clone was picked up one time. An end of the junction does not agree with germline; a read error may underlie this. The chain couples TRBV4-2 to TRBJ1-2; tentative D call: TRBD1 (6 bases). Per germline, CDR1 LGHNA and CDR2 YNFKEQ. The CDR3 sequence is 15 residues long. This chain's CDR3 is CASSKDRKARRGYTF. The CDR3 DNA reads TGTGCCAGCAGCAAAGACAGGAAGGCGCGAAGAGGCTACACCTTC.

This clone appeared once. The gene calls are TRBV5-6 and TRBJ1-5; D unresolved. Trimming stripped 0 bases from V and 0 bases from J, with 10 bases between. The CDR3 contains 16 residues. CDR1 is SGHDT, CDR2 YYEEEE, per germline. This chain's CDR3 is CASSLVGASSNQPQHF. The CDR3 DNA sequence: TGTGCCAGCAGCTTGGTTGGCGCGAGTAGCAATCAGCCCCAGCATTTT. The variable domain in full, with the rest retrieved from reference TRBV5-6 and TRBJ1-5, is DAGVTQSPTHLIKTRGQQVTLRCSPKSGHDTVSWYQQALGQGPQFIFQYYEEEERQRGNFPDRFSGHQFPNYSSELNVNALLLGDSALYLCASSLVGASSNQPQHFGDGTRLSIL.

There are a few counts of this clone. The V call is TRBV27, the J call TRBJ2-3, with D uncertain. With 2 bases removed from V and 1 base from J, the gap between germline ends came to 7 bases. CDR1 MNHEY and CDR2 SMNVEV come from the germline V gene (reference sequence). CDR3 length: 14 amino acids. CDR3 region: CASSLRRGTDTQYF. The CDR3 DNA reads as TGTGCCAGCAGTTTACGCCGGGGCACAGATACGCAGTATTTT.

This sequence joins TRBV11-2 and TRBJ2-1; 10 nucleotides align to TRBD2. Trimming took 4 bases from V and 3 from J; bases not matched to a gene: 12. CDR1 is SGHAT and CDR2 is FQNNGV in the germline V gene. The CDR3 runs 18 residues. The CDR3 here is CASSWRPLAGVRYNEQFF. The CDR3 bases are TGTGCCAGCAGCTGGAGGCCCCTAGCGGGAGTGCGCTACAATGAGCAGTTCTTC.

V usage is TRBV6-6 and J usage is TRBJ2-7, with D unresolved. V was clipped by 0 bases and J by 3 bases, with 9 bases between them. Germline assignment: CDR1 MNHNY and CDR2 SVGAGI (reference sequence). This CDR3 contains 14 residues. The CDR3, as DNA: TGTGCCAGCAGTTACTCGAAAGGGTTCTACGAGCAGTACGTC. Residues: CASSYSKGFYEQYV.

In its sample, this clone is medium-sized. The chain carries TRBV29-1 and TRBJ1-2, with D perhaps matching TRBD1 (6 bases). Trimming shortened V by 5 bases and J by 6 bases, and 13 bases separated the two germline ends. The germline V gene encodes CDR1 SQVTM and CDR2 ANQGSEA. CDR3 length equals 12 residues. The CDR3 loop is CSVIGGDDGYTF. As DNA, the CDR3 is TGCAGCGTTATAGGGGGAGACGATGGCTACACCTTC.

The chain carries TRBV7-8 and TRBJ1-4; no clear D gene. Germline V gene lookup returns CDR1 SGHVS and CDR2 FQNEAQ. The V end was cut by 5 bases, the J end by 0 bases, with 4 bases between. The length of the CDR3 is 13 residues. For the CDR3, the DNA is TGTGCCAGCAGCCCCGCAACTAATGAAAAACTGTTTTTT. This encodes CASSPATNEKLFF.

This clone appeared a single time. V is TRBV5-1 and J is TRBJ2-2; TRBD1 is a possible D gene (6 bases). With 3 bases removed from V and 7 bases from J, the gap between germline ends came to 10 bases. Germline assignment: CDR1 SGHRS and CDR2 YFSETQ. The CDR3 runs to 13 residues. The CDR3 DNA sequence: TGCGCCAGCAGCTCGACAGGTGGCGGGGAGCTGTTTTTT. As protein: CASSSTGGGELFF.

The chain carries TRBV4-1 and TRBJ1-3, with TRBD1 matching over 7 bases. The V and J ends lost 1 base and 0 bases, in that order; junction bases with no gene match: 9. Germline CDR1 reads MGHRA; CDR2 reads YSYEKL. The CDR3 covers 18 residues. The chain's CDR3 is CASSQGWQGVFSGNTIYF. The CDR3, as DNA: TGCGCCAGCAGCCAAGGGTGGCAGGGGGTCTTCTCTGGAAACACCATATATTTT.

This clone appeared a few times. The rearrangement joins TRBV15 to TRBJ2-5; D possibly corresponds to TRBD1 (6 bases). Germline lookup yields CDR1 LNHNV and CDR2 YYDKDF (reference sequence). The CDR3 is 18 residues long. The V gene lost 3 bases and the J gene lost 3 bases, with 23 bases spanning the gap. The CDR3 loop is CATSRGAVFSSSKETQYF. CDR3 nucleotides: TGTGCCACCAGCAGGGGGGCCGTGTTCTCATCAAGCAAAGAGACCCAGTACTTC.

In this sample, this clone turned up a few times. This sequence joins TRBV6-6 and TRBJ1-3; 9 nucleotides match TRBD1. Germline loops: CDR1 MNHNY, CDR2 SVGAGI (reference sequence). The CDR3 consists of 14 residues. V lost 2 bases and J lost 4; bases outside the gene matches: 0. For the CDR3, the DNA is TGTGCCAGCAGTTACGGGACAGGGGGAAACACCATATATTTT. Its translation: CASSYGTGGNTIYF.

V gene TRBV5-1 combines with J gene TRBJ1-4, with a weak D call TRBD1 (5 bases). There are 16 residues in the CDR3. The germline gives CDR1 SGHRS, CDR2 YFSETQ. Deletions cut 4 bases from V and 4 bases from J, with 17 bases between. The CDR3 region is CASSRDGGTHNEKLFF. DNA of the CDR3: TGCGCCAGCAGCAGGGACGGAGGAACCCATAATGAAAAACTGTTTTTT.

This chain links TRBV19 with TRBJ2-7, with a tentative D call TRBD2 (5 bases). CDR1 is LNHDA and CDR2 is SQIVND in the germline V gene (reference sequence). The length of the CDR3 is 16 residues. Trimming shortened V by 4 bases and J by 1 base, and 17 bases separated the two germline ends. The CDR3 sequence is CASSNRHRGASYEQYF. CDR3 nucleotides: TGTGCCAGTAGTAACCGACATCGGGGTGCGTCCTACGAGCAGTACTTC.

In this sample, this clone turned up a few times. V gene TRBV19 combines with J gene TRBJ1-2; D is perhaps TRBD1 (5 bases). This CDR3 comprises 13 residues. Per the germline V gene, CDR1 is LNHDA and CDR2 is SQIVND (reference sequence). The V gene lost 3 bases and the J gene lost 4 bases, with 9 bases spanning the gap. CDR3 in DNA: TGTGCCAGTAGTATGGGGACGGTCTATGGCTACACCTTC. Residues: CASSMGTVYGYTF.

V is TRBV7-3 and J is TRBJ1-1, with D unresolved. The CDR3 spans 16 residues. Germline lookup yields CDR1 SGHTA and CDR2 FQGTGA. V was clipped by 2 bases and J by 0 bases, with 13 bases between them. The CDR3 reads CASSLQQNAMNTEAFF. CDR3 sequence (DNA): TGTGCCAGCAGCTTACAACAGAACGCTATGAACACTGAAGCTTTCTTT.

CDR3 coding DNA: TGTGCCAGCAGCCCCGGGGCCGAGCAGTTCTTC. Amino acids: CASSPGAEQFF. The V gene is TRBV7-9, the J gene TRBJ2-1, with D perhaps assigned TRBD1 or TRBD2 (5 bases each). CDR1 SEHNR and CDR2 FQNEAQ come from the germline V gene (reference sequence). The CDR3 sequence is 11 residues long. The V and J ends lost 5 bases and 10 bases respectively, with 9 bases between them.

The chain joins TRBV6-6 to TRBJ2-7; 11 bases are a match to TRBD1. CDR1 and CDR2 from the germline V gene are MNHNY and SVGAGI (reference sequence). The CDR3 loop spans 16 amino acids. The junction had 7 bases not matched to a gene; V was cut back by 2 bases and J by 4 bases. CDR3: CASSYSGQGAGYEQYF. CDR3 sequence (DNA): TGTGCCAGCAGTTACAGTGGACAGGGGGCGGGGTACGAGCAGTACTTC.

The CDR3 here is CATRQGNTGELFF. CDR3 in DNA: TGTGCCACCAGACAGGGGAACACCGGGGAGCTGTTTTTT. V is TRBV6-5 and J is TRBJ2-2; 7 bases line up with TRBD1. V shed 10 bases and J 1 base; nucleotides not matched to a gene: 3. Germline CDR1 reads MNHEY; CDR2 reads SVGAGI. The CDR3 is 13 residues long.

The chain joins TRBV5-1 to TRBJ2-1; 10 nucleotides line up with TRBD1. CDR1 is SGHRS and CDR2 is YFSETQ in the germline V gene. The V gene end was trimmed by 4 bases and the J gene end by 7 bases; junction bases not matched to a gene: 5. The CDR3 totals 14 residues. The CDR3 loop is CASSPGTGVNEQFF. The CDR3 DNA sequence: TGCGCCAGCAGCCCCGGGACAGGGGTGAATGAGCAGTTCTTC.

The gene calls are TRBV6-5 and TRBJ1-1; D perhaps matches TRBD1 (5 bases). Trimming took off 5 bases at V and 4 bases at J, with 11 bases between the two ends. This CDR3 region has 13 residues. The germline V gene has CDR1 MNHEY and CDR2 SVGAGI. DNA of the CDR3: TGTGCCAGCAGTGAAGCGGGGGGCACTGAAGCTTTCTTT. Translating gives CASSEAGGTEAFF.

The genes are TRBV5-6 and TRBJ1-2; D is uncertain. Trimming pared 5 bases from V and 3 bases from J, leaving 8 bases between. The CDR3 sequence is 12 residues long. CDR1 and CDR2 from the germline V gene are SGHDT and YYEEEE. In DNA form, the CDR3 reads TGTGCCAGCAGTCTGACCGACTATGGCTACACCTTC. Translated: CASSLTDYGYTF.

The rearrangement joins TRBV2 to TRBJ1-1; a possible D gene is TRBD1 (5 bases). Germline CDR1 reads SNHLY; CDR2 reads FYNNEI. V dropped 4 bases and J dropped 6 bases, with 15 bases sitting between them. The CDR3 is 14 amino acids. DNA of the CDR3: TGTGCCAGCAGTGTGGAGGGGCGAGTAGCTGAAGCTTTCTTT. Amino acid sequence: CASSVEGRVAEAFF.

The rearrangement uses TRBV27 and TRBJ2-7; TRBD2 matches 8 bases. CDR3 length: 14 amino acids. The germline V gene encodes CDR1 MNHEY and CDR2 SMNVEV (reference sequence). This chain's CDR3 is CASSLAGGPYEQHV. DNA of the CDR3: TGTGCCAGCAGTTTGGCGGGGGGCCCTTACGAGCAGCACGTC.

In this sample, this clone turned up a few times. The V call is TRBV12-5, the J call TRBJ1-2, with D maybe TRBD1 (6 bases). V lost 2 bases, J lost 2 bases, and 15 bases lay in between. This CDR3 is built from 16 residues. Germline loops: CDR1 LGHNT, CDR2 FRNRAP. The CDR3, as DNA: TGTGCTAGTGGTTTGAGTTCTGCAGGGGACAACTATGGCTACACCTTC. Encoded protein: CASGLSSAGDNYGYTF.

The chain couples TRBV5-1 to TRBJ2-2; 12 positions match TRBD1. The germline V gene encodes CDR1 SGHRS and CDR2 YFSETQ. CDR3 length: 17 residues. With V trimmed by 2 bases and J by 5 bases, 7 bases remained unmatched. The CDR3 is CASSFWGQGAQTGELFF. CDR3 sequence (DNA): TGCGCCAGCAGCTTTTGGGGACAGGGGGCGCAAACCGGGGAGCTGTTTTTT.

The chain combines TRBV6-4 with TRBJ2-3, with 13 bases matching TRBD2. Germline trimming cut 2 bases from V and 4 bases from J; bases unmatched to any gene: 0. From germline, CDR1 is MRHNA and CDR2 SNTAGT. This CDR3 comprises 15 residues. CDR3 bases: TGTGCCAGCAGTGACGGGACTAGCGGGGCAGATACGCAGTATTTT. This sequence encodes CASSDGTSGADTQYF.

The chain joins TRBV15 to TRBJ1-4, with 7 nucleotides matching TRBD1. The germline gives CDR1 LNHNV, CDR2 YYDKDF (reference sequence). The CDR3 has 15 residues. The V gene end was trimmed by 1 base and the J gene end by 2 bases; junction bases not matched to a gene: 1. CDR3 coding DNA: TGTGCCACCAGCAGAGGGGACAGCACTAATGAAAAACTGTTTTTT. Protein product: CATSRGDSTNEKLFF.

The rearrangement links TRBV9 to TRBJ2-7, with 8 bases lining up with TRBD1. The CDR3 consists of 15 residues. CDR1 is SGDLS, CDR2 YYNGEE, per germline. V shed 3 bases, J shed 3 bases, and the junction held 8 bases outside the gene matches. The DNA for the CDR3 is TGTGCCAGCAGCGCTGGACAGGGTCGAAACTACGAGCAGTACTTC. The encoded protein is CASSAGQGRNYEQYF.

On this clone itself: The same CDR3 is also encoded by other DNA sequences in this sample. This rearrangement joins TRBV28 to TRBJ2-5, with 8 positions matching TRBD2. CDR1 and CDR2 (germline): MDHEN, SYDVKM. The CDR3 sequence is 16 residues long. The V and J ends lost 1 base and 0 bases, in that order; junction bases with no gene match: 4. Written as DNA, the CDR3 is TGTGCCAGCAGTTTATCCCCTAGCGGGTACCAAGAGACCCAGTACTTC. This gives the protein CASSLSPSGYQETQYF.